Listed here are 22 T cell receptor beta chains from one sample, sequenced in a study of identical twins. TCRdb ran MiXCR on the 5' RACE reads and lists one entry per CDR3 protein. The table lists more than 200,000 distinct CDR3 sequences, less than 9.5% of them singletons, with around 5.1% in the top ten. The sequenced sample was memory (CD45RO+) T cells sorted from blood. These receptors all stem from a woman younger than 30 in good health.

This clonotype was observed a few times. CDR3 coding DNA: TGTGCCAGCAGCCTCAGGGGGTCTCCCGGCAATGAGCAGTTCTTC. The encoded protein is CASSLRGSPGNEQFF. The rearrangement links TRBV7-3 to TRBJ2-1, with 7 bases lining up with TRBD1. The CDR3 loop spans 15 amino acids. The germline CDR1 and CDR2 sequences are SGHTA and FQGTGA. The V gene end was trimmed by 5 bases and the J gene end by 6 bases; junction bases not matched to a gene: 10.

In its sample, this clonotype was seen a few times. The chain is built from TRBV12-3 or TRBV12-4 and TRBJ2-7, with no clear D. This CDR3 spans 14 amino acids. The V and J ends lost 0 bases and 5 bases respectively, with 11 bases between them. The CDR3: CASSLAASFHEQYF. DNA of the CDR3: TGTGCCAGCAGTTTAGCTGCGAGTTTCCACGAGCAGTACTTC.

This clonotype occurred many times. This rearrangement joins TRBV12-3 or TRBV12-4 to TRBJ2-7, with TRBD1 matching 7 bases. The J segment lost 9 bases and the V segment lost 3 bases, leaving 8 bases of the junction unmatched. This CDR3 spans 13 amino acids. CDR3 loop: CASSLGQSLGQYF. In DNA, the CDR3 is TGTGCCAGCAGTTTGGGACAGTCCTTGGGGCAGTACTTC.

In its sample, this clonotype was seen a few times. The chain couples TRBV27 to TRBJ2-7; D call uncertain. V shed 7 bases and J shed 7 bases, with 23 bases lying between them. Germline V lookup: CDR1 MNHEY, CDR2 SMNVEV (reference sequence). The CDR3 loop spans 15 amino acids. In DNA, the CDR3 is TGTGCCAGCAAGTTACGGCAGTCCCCCTTGGGGGAGCAGTACTTC. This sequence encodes CASKLRQSPLGEQYF.

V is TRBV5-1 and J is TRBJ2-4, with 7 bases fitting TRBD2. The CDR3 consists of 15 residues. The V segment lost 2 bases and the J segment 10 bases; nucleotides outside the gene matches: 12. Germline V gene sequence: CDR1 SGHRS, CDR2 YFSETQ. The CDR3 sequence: CASSFSGTTSGIQYF. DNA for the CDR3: TGCGCCAGCAGCTTCTCCGGGACTACCTCAGGGATTCAGTACTTC.

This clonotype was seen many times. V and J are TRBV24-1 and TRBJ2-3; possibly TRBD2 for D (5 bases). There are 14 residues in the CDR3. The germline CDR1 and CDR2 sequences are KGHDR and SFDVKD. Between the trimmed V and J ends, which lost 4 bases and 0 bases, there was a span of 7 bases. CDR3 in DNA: TGTGCCACCAGTGAGCCGGGAAGCACAGATACGCAGTATTTT. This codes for CATSEPGSTDTQYF.

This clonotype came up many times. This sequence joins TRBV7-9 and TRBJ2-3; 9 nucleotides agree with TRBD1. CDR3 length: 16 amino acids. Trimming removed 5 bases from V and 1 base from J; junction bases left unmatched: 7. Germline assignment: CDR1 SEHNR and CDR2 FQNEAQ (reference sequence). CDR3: CASSPLGQGGTDTQYF. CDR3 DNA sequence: TGTGCCAGCAGCCCGTTGGGACAGGGAGGCACAGATACGCAGTATTTT.

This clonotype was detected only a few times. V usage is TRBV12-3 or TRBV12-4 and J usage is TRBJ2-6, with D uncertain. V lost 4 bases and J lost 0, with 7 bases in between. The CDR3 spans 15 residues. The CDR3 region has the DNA TGTGCCAGCAGTTCCCGAAACTCTGGGGCCAACGTCCTGACTTTC. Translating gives CASSSRNSGANVLTF.

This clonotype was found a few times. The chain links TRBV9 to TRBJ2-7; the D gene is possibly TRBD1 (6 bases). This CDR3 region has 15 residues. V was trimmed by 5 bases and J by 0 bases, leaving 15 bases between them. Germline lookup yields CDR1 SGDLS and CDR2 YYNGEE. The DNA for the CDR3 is TGTGCCAGCAGTAAGACAGGTGCCAGCTCCTACGAGCAGTACTTC. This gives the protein CASSKTGASSYEQYF.

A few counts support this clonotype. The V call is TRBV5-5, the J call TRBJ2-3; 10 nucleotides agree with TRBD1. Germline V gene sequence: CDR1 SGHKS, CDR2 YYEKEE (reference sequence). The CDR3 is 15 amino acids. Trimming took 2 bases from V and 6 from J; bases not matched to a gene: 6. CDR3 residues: CASSLAGQGRDTQYF. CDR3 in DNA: TGTGCCAGCAGCTTAGCGGGACAGGGGAGGGATACGCAGTATTTT.

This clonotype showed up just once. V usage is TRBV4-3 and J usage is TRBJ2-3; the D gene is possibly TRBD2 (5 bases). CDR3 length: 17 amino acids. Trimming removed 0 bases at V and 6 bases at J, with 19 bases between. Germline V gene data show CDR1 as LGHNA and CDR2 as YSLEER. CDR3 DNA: TGCGCCAGCAGCCAAGATGGAAGAGCGGCTCTAGGGGATACGCAGTATTTT. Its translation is CASSQDGRAALGDTQYF.

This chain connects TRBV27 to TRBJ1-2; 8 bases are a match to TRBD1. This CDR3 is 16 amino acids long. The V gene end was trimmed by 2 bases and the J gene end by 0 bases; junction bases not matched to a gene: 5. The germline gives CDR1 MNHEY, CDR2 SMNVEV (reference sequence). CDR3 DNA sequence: TGTGCCAGCAGTTTAGGGGCAGGGGGCTCTAACTATGGCTACACCTTC. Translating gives CASSLGAGGSNYGYTF.

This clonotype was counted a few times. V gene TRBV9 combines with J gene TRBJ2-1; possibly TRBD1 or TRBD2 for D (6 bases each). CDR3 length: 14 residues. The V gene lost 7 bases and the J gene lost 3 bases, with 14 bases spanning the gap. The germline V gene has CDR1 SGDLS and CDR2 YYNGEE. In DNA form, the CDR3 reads TGTGCCAGCTGCAGGGGAGGCGGCTACAATGAGCAGTTCTTC. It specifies CASCRGGGYNEQFF.

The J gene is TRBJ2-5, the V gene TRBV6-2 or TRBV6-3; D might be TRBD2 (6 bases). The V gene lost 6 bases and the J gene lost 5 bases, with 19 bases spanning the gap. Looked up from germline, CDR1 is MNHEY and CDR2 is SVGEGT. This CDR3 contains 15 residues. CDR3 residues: CASRPRNGGSETQYF. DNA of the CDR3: TGTGCCAGCAGGCCCCGGAATGGGGGGTCCGAGACCCAGTACTTC.

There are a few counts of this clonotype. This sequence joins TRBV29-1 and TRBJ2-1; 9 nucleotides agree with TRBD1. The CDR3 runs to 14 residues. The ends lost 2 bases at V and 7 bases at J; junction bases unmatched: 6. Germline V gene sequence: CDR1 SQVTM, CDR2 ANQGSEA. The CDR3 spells CSVEPGQGKNEQFF. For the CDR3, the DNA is TGCAGCGTTGAACCGGGACAGGGTAAGAATGAGCAGTTCTTC.

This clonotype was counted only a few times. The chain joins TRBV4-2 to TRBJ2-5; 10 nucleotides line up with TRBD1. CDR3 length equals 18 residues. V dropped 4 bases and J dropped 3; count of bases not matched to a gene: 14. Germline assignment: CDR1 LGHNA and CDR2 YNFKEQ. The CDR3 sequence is CASSRQHPTGGVKETQYF. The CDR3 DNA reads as TGTGCCAGCAGCCGCCAGCACCCGACAGGGGGCGTAAAAGAGACCCAGTACTTC.

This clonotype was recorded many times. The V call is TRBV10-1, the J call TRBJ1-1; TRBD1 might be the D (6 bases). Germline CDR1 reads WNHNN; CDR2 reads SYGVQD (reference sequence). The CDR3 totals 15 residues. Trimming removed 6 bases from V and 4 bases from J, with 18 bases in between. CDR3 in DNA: TGCGCCAGCAGCCCCCGGCCGGGGGCCTTCACTGAAGCTTTCTTT. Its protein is CASSPRPGAFTEAFF.

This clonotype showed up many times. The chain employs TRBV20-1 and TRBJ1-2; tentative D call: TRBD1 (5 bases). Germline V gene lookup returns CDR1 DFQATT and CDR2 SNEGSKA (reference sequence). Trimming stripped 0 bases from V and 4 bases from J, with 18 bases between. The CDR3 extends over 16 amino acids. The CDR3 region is CSARDLFGGSGYGYTF. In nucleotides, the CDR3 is TGCAGTGCTAGAGATCTTTTCGGGGGGTCGGGCTATGGCTACACCTTC.

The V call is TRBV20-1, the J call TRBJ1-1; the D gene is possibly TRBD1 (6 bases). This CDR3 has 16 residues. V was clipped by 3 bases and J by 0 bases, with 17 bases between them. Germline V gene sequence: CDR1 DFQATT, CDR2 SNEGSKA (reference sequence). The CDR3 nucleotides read TGCAGTGCTAGTAGGGCCGGGAGGGACATGAACACTGAAGCTTTCTTT. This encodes CSASRAGRDMNTEAFF.

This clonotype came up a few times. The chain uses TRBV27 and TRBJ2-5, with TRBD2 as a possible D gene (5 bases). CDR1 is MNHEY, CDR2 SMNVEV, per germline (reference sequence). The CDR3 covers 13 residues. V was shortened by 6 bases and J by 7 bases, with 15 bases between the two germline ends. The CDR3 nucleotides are TGTGCCAGCAGCCCGGACTCCCGGGGGACCCAGTACTTC. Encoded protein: CASSPDSRGTQYF.

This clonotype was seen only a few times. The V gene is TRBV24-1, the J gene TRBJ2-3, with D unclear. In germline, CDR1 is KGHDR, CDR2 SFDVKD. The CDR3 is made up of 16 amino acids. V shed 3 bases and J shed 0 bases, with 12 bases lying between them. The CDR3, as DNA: TGTGCCACCAGTGATCCGAATGCCCCAAGCACAGATACGCAGTATTTT. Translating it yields CATSDPNAPSTDTQYF.

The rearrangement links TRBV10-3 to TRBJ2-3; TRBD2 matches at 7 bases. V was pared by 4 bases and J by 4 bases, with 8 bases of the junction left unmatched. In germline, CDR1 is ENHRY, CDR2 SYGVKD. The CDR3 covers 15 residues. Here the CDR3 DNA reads TGTGCCATCAGTGGGGCTAGCGGACCCTCAGATACGCAGTATTTT. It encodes CAISGASGPSDTQYF.